Described below is a single TCR beta chain sequence and its context. Original methodology: Sample TCR counts, which ranged from 23,224 to 690,600, had a median of approximately 96,000. One entry per CDR3 protein, called by TCRdb with MiXCR from the RACE reads. TCRdb's processing, not the authors', yielded these V and J calls. The sample carries some 90,000 distinct CDR3 sequences, approximately 8.2% recorded once. This sample was included in a study of human T cells and chemical hapten exposure. Noted time point: healthy volunteer bleed at 2 weeks. The authors extracted total RNA from unfractionated whole blood. The material sequenced was whole blood. This receptor was obtained from a female donor in good health. Some clones in this sample may be carry-over from other donors' samples.

In DNA form, the CDR3 reads TGTGCCAGCAGCCGCGGGACTAGCGGGACCACAGATACGCAGTATTTT. Translating it yields CASSRGTSGTTDTQYF. The chain has TRBV7-2 and TRBJ2-3, with 13 bases that match TRBD2. The J segment lost 2 bases and the V segment lost 5 bases, leaving 4 bases of the junction unmatched. CDR1 is SGHTA and CDR2 is FQGNSA in the germline V gene. This CDR3 comprises 16 residues. The variable domain in full, with the rest retrieved from reference TRBV7-2 and TRBJ2-3, is GAGVSQSPSNKVTEKGKDVELRCDPISGHTALYWYRQSLGQGLEFLIYFQGNSAPDKSGLPSDRFSAERTGGSVSTLTIQRTQQEDSAVYLCASSRGTSGTTDTQYFGPGTRLTVL.